Listed below are T cell receptor beta chains from one sample, sequenced in a study of early T cells in non-severe SARS-CoV-2 infection. TCRdb itself ran the 5' RACE reads through MiXCR, one entry per CDR3 protein. Here the sample spans more than 45,000 distinct CDR3 sequences, 9.5% to 15% being singletons. The specimen sequenced was whole blood. Source of these receptors: an adult who was a healthcare worker with PCR-confirmed SARS-CoV-2 infection or an uninfected control (not recorded which). The CDR3 runs from the conserved cysteine through the conserved F or W.

V gene	J gene	CDR3 protein
TRBV20-1	TRBJ2-2	CSARVRRTTNTGELFF
TRBV4-1	TRBJ2-1	CASRLSPGAYNEQFF
TRBV29-1	TRBJ2-1	CSGSEDRGRGAYNEQFF
TRBV4-1	TRBJ1-5	CASSRGSYISNQPQHF
TRBV6-5	TRBJ2-1	CASSYPEQFF
TRBV29-1	TRBJ1-1	CSYRVRATEAFF
TRBV29-1	TRBJ2-7	CSADRGPGEQYF
TRBV25-1	TRBJ2-1	CARNRTSGRAYYNEQFF
TRBV20-1	TRBJ2-7	CSARGRSGLAGGYEQYF
TRBV3-1	TRBJ1-2	CASSPPPTGMDYGYTF
TRBV5-4	TRBJ1-1	CASSLDWSNTEAFF
TRBV7-8	TRBJ2-1	CASSFTSTSGLRNEQFF
TRBV18	TRBJ2-1	CASSSREGTYNEQFF
TRBV6-4	TRBJ2-3	CASSDSGGRGSDTQYF
TRBV5-1	TRBJ2-6	CASSFRLPAEAGANVLTF
TRBV5-5	TRBJ2-2	CASSPQGARINTGELFF
TRBV5-1	TRBJ1-1	CASSLGGRGQNTEAFF
TRBV20-1	TRBJ2-3	CSVTGDNTDTQYF
TRBV28	TRBJ2-7	CASEAGVGEQYF
TRBV4-2	TRBJ2-1	CASSQVGVMNEQFF
TRBV24-1	TRBJ2-4	CATSDKNKNIQYF
TRBV5-4	TRBJ2-1	CASSFGTSGSNEQFF
TRBV5-1	TRBJ2-1	CASSSGELYNEQFF
TRBV5-4	TRBJ2-2	CASSLDGAGELFF
TRBV18	TRBJ2-2	CASSPDRVNTGELFF
TRBV5-1	TRBJ2-7	CASRLATSYEQYF
TRBV28	TRBJ2-3	CASSSTGPTDTQYF
TRBV3-1	TRBJ2-7	CASSQPVTSGEQYF
TRBV7-9	TRBJ2-2	CASSSRPANTGELFF
TRBV29-1	TRBJ2-1	CSVEGLARTYNEQFF
TRBV18	TRBJ2-7	CASSPTGLPEQYF